A single sample gave rise to the 28 T cell receptor beta chains below, sequenced in a study of shared clonotypes between healthy human individuals. TCRdb's copy holds only in-frame clones and misses some; the assay was immunoSEQ multiplex PCR. Of around 2.5 million clones listed, under 95% are singletons. Sequenced material: naive CD4+ T cells from PBMCs. Subset denoted: CD45RA+ positively selected. These receptors came from a man younger than 35 in good health. Some clones in this sample may be carry-over from other donors' samples.

This chain joins TRBV28 and TRBJ2-5; D ambiguous. The CDR3 has 14 residues. The germline gives CDR1 MDHEN, CDR2 SYDVKM. With 3 bases removed from V and 5 bases from J, the gap between germline ends came to 13 bases. This chain's CDR3 is CASSFLRLKETQYF. In DNA, the CDR3 is TGTGCCAGCAGTTTTTTAAGGCTAAAGGAGACCCAGTACTTC.

The chain employs TRBV5-6 and TRBJ1-4; 9 bases align to TRBD1. The CDR3 spans 14 residues. Germline CDR1 and CDR2: SGHDT and YYEEEE. V shed 1 base, J shed 8 bases, and the junction held 3 bases outside the gene matches. CDR3 bases: TGTGCCAGCAGCTTGTTGGGACAGGGAGAAAAACTGTTTTTT. It specifies CASSLLGQGEKLFF.

The chain is built from TRBV27 and TRBJ2-7; 7 bases map to TRBD2. Trimming took 3 bases from V and 4 from J; bases not matched to a gene: 3. This CDR3 spans 13 amino acids. Germline assignment: CDR1 MNHEY and CDR2 SMNVEV (reference sequence). In DNA form, the CDR3 reads TGTGCCAGCAGTTTTGAAGCGGGATACGAGCAGTACTTC. Translating it yields CASSFEAGYEQYF.

V usage is TRBV5-6 and J usage is TRBJ1-1; 7 positions agree with TRBD1. Germline V lookup: CDR1 SGHDT, CDR2 YYEEEE. Germline trimming cut 6 bases from V and 5 bases from J; bases unmatched to any gene: 10. This CDR3 spans 14 amino acids. CDR3 nucleotides: TGTGCCAGCACCGGATATAGGGGGCCTACTGAAGCTTTCTTT. Its protein is CASTGYRGPTEAFF.

The V and J genes are TRBV2 and TRBJ1-2, with D hard to call. Germline CDR1 is SNHLY and CDR2 is FYNNEI. This CDR3 region has 12 residues. V gave up 6 bases and J gave up 8 bases, with 13 bases separating them. DNA of the CDR3: TGTGCCAGCAGCGTTAATTGGGGAGGCTACACCTTC. Amino acids: CASSVNWGGYTF. The variable domain in full, with the rest retrieved from reference TRBV2 and TRBJ1-2, is EPEVTQTPSHQVTQMGQEVILRCVPISNHLYFYWYRQILGQKVEFLVSFYNNEISEKSEIFDDQFSVERPDGSNFTLKIRSTKLEDSAMYFCASSVNWGGYTFGSGTRLTVV.

The gene calls are TRBV7-2 and TRBJ2-7; tentatively, D is TRBD2 (6 bases). The germline V gene has CDR1 SGHTA and CDR2 FQGNSA. This CDR3 comprises 16 residues. V lost 5 bases and J 5 bases, leaving 22 bases between the germline ends. The CDR3 DNA reads as TGTGCCAGCAGCCCGGCGATAGCGGCAGGGTCAAACGAGCAGTACTTC. As protein: CASSPAIAAGSNEQYF.

The chain links TRBV9 to TRBJ2-1, with 10 positions matching TRBD2. Germline CDR1 reads SGDLS; CDR2 reads YYNGEE. There are 15 residues in the CDR3. With V trimmed by 0 bases and J by 9 bases, 6 bases remained unmatched. The CDR3 bases are TGTGCCAGCAGCGTAGGCAGCGGGAGGGGGAGTGAGCAGTTCTTC. Encoded protein: CASSVGSGRGSEQFF.

On this clone: Other DNA sequences in the same sample also yield this CDR3. The V call is TRBV6-5, the J call TRBJ1-3; no reliable D call. Trimming cost V 2 bases and J 0 bases, with 2 bases left between them. The CDR3 runs to 13 residues. CDR1 MNHEY and CDR2 SVGAGI come from the germline V gene. The CDR3 is CASSYRSGNTIYF. As DNA, the CDR3 is TGTGCCAGCAGTTACCGCTCTGGAAACACCATATATTTT.

This clone has just one count. The chain recombines TRBV5-1 with TRBJ1-4; 11 positions match TRBD1. Unmatched junction bases numbered 6, after V lost 0 bases and J lost 2 bases. The germline V gene encodes CDR1 SGHRS and CDR2 YFSETQ. CDR3 length: 18 amino acids. The CDR3 DNA is TGCGCCAGCAGCTTGGTAGGACAGGGGGCTTCGACTAATGAAAAACTGTTTTTT. As protein: CASSLVGQGASTNEKLFF.

The chain has TRBV5-6 and TRBJ2-1; no firm D call. The CDR3 is 13 amino acids. The germline CDR1 and CDR2 sequences are SGHDT and YYEEEE. The V end was cut by 2 bases, the J end by 6 bases, with 9 bases between. The chain's CDR3 is CASSFLGPNEQFF. The CDR3 coding sequence is TGTGCCAGCAGCTTTCTGGGTCCCAATGAGCAGTTCTTC. Combining the CDR3 with reference TRBV5-6 and TRBJ2-1 gives the whole variable domain DAGVTQSPTHLIKTRGQQVTLRCSPKSGHDTVSWYQQALGQGPQFIFQYYEEEERQRGNFPDRFSGHQFPNYSSELNVNALLLGDSALYLCASSFLGPNEQFFGPGTRLTVL.

J is TRBJ1-6 and V is TRBV28; 7 nucleotides match TRBD1. The CDR3 sequence is 17 residues long. In germline, CDR1 is MDHEN, CDR2 SYDVKM. The ends lost 8 bases at V and 3 bases at J; junction bases unmatched: 13. CDR3 region: CASYNARGTVYNSPLHF. The CDR3 DNA sequence: TGTGCCAGCTACAACGCCAGGGGGACAGTCTATAATTCACCCCTCCACTTT. The full variable domain, with the rest looked up from reference TRBV28 and TRBJ1-6, is DVKVTQSSRYLVKRTGEKVFLECVQDMDHENMFWYRQDPGLGLRLIYFSYDVKMKEKGDIPEGYSVSREKKERFSLILESASTNQTSMYLCASYNARGTVYNSPLHFGNGTRLTVT.

The table lists this clone with a count of one. The chain links TRBV14 to TRBJ2-3; 8 positions agree with TRBD1. The CDR3 totals 15 residues. V lost 6 bases to trimming and J lost 4 bases; unmatched junction nucleotides: 9. CDR1 is SGHDN, CDR2 FVKESK, per germline. For the CDR3, the DNA is TGTGCCAGCAGGCCCCGGACAGGGAGTGCAGATACGCAGTATTTT. This sequence encodes CASRPRTGSADTQYF.

The CDR3 DNA sequence: TGTGCCAGCACCCTCAAAGGGGATACGCAGTATTTT. Translating gives CASTLKGDTQYF. The chain links TRBV6-1 to TRBJ2-3, with unresolved D. V dropped 7 bases and J dropped 6 bases, with 11 bases sitting between them. CDR1 and CDR2 (germline): MNHNS, SASEGT. This CDR3 has 12 residues.

This clone was detected a few times. This sequence joins TRBV7-8 and TRBJ1-1, with no clear D. Germline V gene sequence: CDR1 SGHVS, CDR2 FQNEAQ. Trimming shortened V by 9 bases and J by 2 bases, and 16 bases separated the two germline ends. CDR3 length equals 14 residues. CDR3 residues: CASTDQASNTEAFF. In DNA form, the CDR3 reads TGTGCCAGTACCGATCAGGCTAGCAACACTGAAGCTTTCTTT.

The chain links TRBV7-3 to TRBJ1-1, with D hard to call. The CDR3 has 14 amino acids. Germline V lookup: CDR1 SGHTA, CDR2 FQGTGA. V was clipped by 5 bases and J by 8 bases, with 18 bases between them. The CDR3 nucleotides read TGTGCCAGCAGCGCCGAAGGAGGAGGGTCCGAAGCTTTCTTT. It specifies CASSAEGGGSEAFF.

The chain is built from TRBV29-1 and TRBJ1-2; TRBD1 agrees at 7 bases. Germline V gene lookup returns CDR1 SQVTM and CDR2 ANQGSEA. The CDR3 covers 14 residues. CDR3 coding DNA: TGCGTTTCTTGGGAGGGGGCAGCGGGCTATGGCTACACCTTC. Protein: CVSWEGAAGYGYTF. Full variable domain (remainder filled in from reference TRBV29-1 and TRBJ1-2): SAVISQKPSRDICQRGTSLTIQCQVDSQVTMMFWYRQQPGQSLTLIATANQGSEATYESGFVIDKFPISRPNLTFSTLTVSNMSPEDSSIYLCVSWEGAAGYGYTFGSGTRLTVV.

The rearrangement uses TRBV5-1 and TRBJ2-7; 12 bases match TRBD2. This CDR3 spans 15 amino acids. Germline V gene lookup returns CDR1 SGHRS and CDR2 YFSETQ. J gave up 7 bases and V 0 bases, and 5 bases lay outside the gene matches. This CDR3 is CASSLAVTSGGEQYF. The CDR3 bases are TGCGCCAGCAGCTTGGCCGTCACTAGCGGGGGGGAGCAGTACTTC.

This chain joins TRBV27 and TRBJ1-2, with unresolved D. The CDR3 has 13 amino acids. Trimming took off 7 bases at V and 6 bases at J, with 15 bases between the two ends. The germline V gene encodes CDR1 MNHEY and CDR2 SMNVEV (reference sequence). The CDR3 nucleotides are TGTGCCAGCACCGGACCTCCGACCGATGGCTACACCTTC. Residues: CASTGPPTDGYTF.

The genes are TRBV28 and TRBJ2-3; D might be TRBD1 (5 bases). Germline V gene data show CDR1 as MDHEN and CDR2 as SYDVKM. The CDR3 consists of 16 residues. V gave up 8 bases and J gave up 3 bases, with 21 bases separating them. This CDR3 reads CASFPRVGLVTDTQYF. CDR3 nucleotides: TGTGCCAGCTTTCCGAGAGTGGGGCTCGTAACAGATACGCAGTATTTT.

The chain couples TRBV18 to TRBJ1-1; 9 nucleotides line up with TRBD1. CDR1 and CDR2 (germline): KGHSH, LQKENI. This CDR3 spans 14 amino acids. The V segment lost 5 bases and the J segment 4 bases; nucleotides outside the gene matches: 5. CDR3 in amino acids: CASSILTGGTEAFF. CDR3 DNA: TGTGCCAGCTCAATTCTGACAGGGGGCACTGAAGCTTTCTTT.

J is TRBJ2-7 and V is TRBV19, with TRBD2 matching 7 bases. CDR1 and CDR2 from the germline V gene are LNHDA and SQIVND (reference sequence). This CDR3 has 16 amino acids. Losses at the gene ends were 6 bases for V and 12 bases for J; bases not matched to a gene: 23. CDR3 coding DNA: TGTGCCAGTAGCAACGCGACCTGGGCGTTGCGGGGGAGTCTGTACTTC. Translating it yields CASSNATWALRGSLYF.

A single count supports this clone. The CDR3 is CASSRQGMEQPQHF. The CDR3 nucleotides read TGTGCCAGCAGTAGACAGGGAATGGAGCAGCCCCAGCATTTT. This chain connects TRBV2 to TRBJ1-5; TRBD1 matches 7 bases. V trimming: 5 bases; J trimming: 7 bases; junction bases outside the gene matches: 8. Looked up from germline, CDR1 is SNHLY and CDR2 is FYNNEI. This CDR3 spans 14 amino acids. Supplemented by reference TRBV2 and TRBJ1-5, the full variable domain reads EPEVTQTPSHQVTQMGQEVILRCVPISNHLYFYWYRQILGQKVEFLVSFYNNEISEKSEIFDDQFSVERPDGSNFTLKIRSTKLEDSAMYFCASSRQGMEQPQHFGDGTRLSIL.

The chain employs TRBV9 and TRBJ1-1; 10 nucleotides line up with TRBD1. V was pared by 1 base and J by 4 bases, with 19 bases of the junction left unmatched. The CDR3 covers 20 residues. Per the germline V gene, CDR1 is SGDLS and CDR2 is YYNGEE. Here the CDR3 DNA reads TGTGCCAGCAGCGTATCGGTTGAGGTTTGGACAGGGGGTGGAAGCACTGAAGCTTTCTTT. Its translation is CASSVSVEVWTGGGSTEAFF.

This rearrangement joins TRBV10-2 to TRBJ2-5, with D perhaps TRBD1 or TRBD2 (6 bases each). The V end was cut by 0 bases, the J end by 2 bases, with 19 bases between. CDR1 is WSHSY and CDR2 is SAAADI in the germline V gene. The CDR3 totals 18 residues. The CDR3 DNA follows: TGCGCCAGCAGTGAGTCTACGGCGGGAACAGGGAGACAAGAGACCCAGTACTTC. It yields the protein CASSESTAGTGRQETQYF.

DNA for the CDR3: TGTGCCAGCAAGGGACTAGCGGGCGGTAATGAGCAGTTCTTC. Protein sequence: CASKGLAGGNEQFF. This chain joins TRBV7-6 and TRBJ2-1; 12 bases agree with TRBD2. The CDR3 covers 14 residues. Germline values: CDR1 SGHVS, CDR2 FNYEAQ. V shed 7 bases and J 7 bases; nucleotides not matched to a gene: 5.

The V and J genes are TRBV29-1 and TRBJ2-7; possibly TRBD1 or TRBD2 for D (8 bases each). Germline CDR1 SQVTM, CDR2 ANQGSEA. Trimming pared 6 bases from V and 0 bases from J, leaving 15 bases between. CDR3 size: 14 residues. The CDR3 sequence: CSVKRGTGSYEQYF. Here the CDR3 DNA reads TGCAGCGTGAAGCGGGGGACAGGCTCCTACGAGCAGTACTTC.

The rearrangement uses TRBV10-3 and TRBJ2-5; 8 positions match TRBD1. The junction had 4 bases not matched to a gene; V was cut back by 6 bases and J by 4 bases. This CDR3 region has 13 residues. Germline CDR1 ENHRY, CDR2 SYGVKD. The CDR3 nucleotides are TGTGCCATCAGCGTTGGACAGGGAGAGACCCAGTACTTC. Encoded protein: CAISVGQGETQYF.

Concerning this clone: A junction boundary mismatches the germline segment, possibly from a read error. The rearrangement links TRBV11-3 to TRBJ1-2; D is ambiguous. This CDR3 is built from 9 residues. The germline gives CDR1 SGHNT, CDR2 YENEEA. CDR3 protein: CASSLAKVF. The CDR3 DNA sequence: TGTGCCAGCAGCTTAGCAAAGGTATTC.